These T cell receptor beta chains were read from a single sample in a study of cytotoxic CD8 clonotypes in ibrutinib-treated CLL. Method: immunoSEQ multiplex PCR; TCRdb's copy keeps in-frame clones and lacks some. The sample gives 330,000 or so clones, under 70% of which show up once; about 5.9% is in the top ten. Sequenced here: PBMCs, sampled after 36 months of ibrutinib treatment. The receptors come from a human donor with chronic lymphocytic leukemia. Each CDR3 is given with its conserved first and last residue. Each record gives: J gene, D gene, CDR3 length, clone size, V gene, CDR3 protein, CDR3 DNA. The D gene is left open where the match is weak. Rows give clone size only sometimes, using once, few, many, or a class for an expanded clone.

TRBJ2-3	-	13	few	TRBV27	CASSFGGTDTQYF	TGTGCCAGCAGTTTTGGGGGCACAGATACGCAGTATTTT
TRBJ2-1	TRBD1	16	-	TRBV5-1	CASSLSRDRGFNEQFF	TGCGCCAGCAGCTTGTCCCGGGACAGGGGGTTCAATGAGCAGTTCTTC
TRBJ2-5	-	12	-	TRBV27	CASRNGWETQYF	TGTGCCAGCAGGAATGGGTGGGAGACCCAGTACTTC
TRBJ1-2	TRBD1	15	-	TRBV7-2	CASSLRQGAFYGYTF	TGTGCCAGCAGCTTAAGACAGGGGGCCTTCTATGGCTACACCTTC
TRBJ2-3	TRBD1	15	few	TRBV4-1	CASSPGTGGLYTQYF	TGCGCCAGCAGCCCCGGGACAGGGGGCTTATATACGCAGTATTTT
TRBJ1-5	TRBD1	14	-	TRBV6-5	CASKVGQGAQPQHF	TGTGCCAGCAAGGTGGGACAGGGTGCTCAGCCCCAGCATTTT
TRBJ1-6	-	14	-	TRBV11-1	CASSRDRLNSPLHF	TGTGCCAGCAGCCGTGACAGGCTAAACTCACCCCTCCACTTT
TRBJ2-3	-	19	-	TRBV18	CASSPHQGIMFVFADTQYF	TGTGCCAGCTCACCGCACCAGGGGATCATGTTCGTTTTTGCAGATACGCAGTATTTT
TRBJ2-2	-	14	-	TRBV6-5	CASSLGHPTGELFF	TGTGCCAGCAGTCTTGGACACCCCACCGGGGAGCTGTTTTTT
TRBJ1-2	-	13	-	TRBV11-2	CASSPGPNYGYTF	TGTGCCAGCAGCCCGGGACCTAACTATGGCTACACCTTC
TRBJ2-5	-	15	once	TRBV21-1	CASTNGQARSPAQYF	TGTGCCAGCACAAACGGACAGGCCCGGTCGCCGGCCCAGTACTTC
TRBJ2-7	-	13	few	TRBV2	CASRVAMIYEQYF	TGTGCCAGCAGGGTGGCGATGATCTACGAGCAGTACTTC
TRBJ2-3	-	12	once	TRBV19	CASSTLSDTQYF	TGTGCCAGCTCGACCCTCTCAGATACGCAGTATTTT
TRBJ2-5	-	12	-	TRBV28	CASSPPGKTQYF	TGTGCCAGCAGCCCCCCTGGGAAGACCCAGTACTTC
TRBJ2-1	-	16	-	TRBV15	CATSRDWAGTYNEQFF	TGTGCCACCAGCAGAGATTGGGCGGGGACCTACAATGAGCAGTTCTTC
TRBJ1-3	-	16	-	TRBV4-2	CASSQDLYTPGNTIYF	TGTGCCAGCAGCCAAGATTTGTACACCCCTGGAAACACCATATATTTT
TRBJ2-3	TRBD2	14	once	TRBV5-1	CASSLGLAGVTQYF	TGCGCCAGCAGCTTGGGACTAGCGGGGGTTACGCAGTATTTT
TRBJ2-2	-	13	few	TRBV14	CASSQENYGELFF	TGTGCCAGCAGCCAAGAAAATTACGGGGAGCTGTTTTTT
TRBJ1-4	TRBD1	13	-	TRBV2	CASRPGQGLGEVF	TGTGCCAGCAGACCGGGACAGGGGCTTGGTGAGGTTTTT
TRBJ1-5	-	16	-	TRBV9	CASSQGTRDGNQPQHF	TGTGCCAGCAGCCAAGGGACGAGGGATGGCAATCAGCCCCAGCATTTT
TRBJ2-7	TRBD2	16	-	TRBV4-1	CASSQDSTSGIYEQYF	TGCGCCAGCAGCCAAGACAGCACTAGCGGAATCTACGAGCAGTACTTC
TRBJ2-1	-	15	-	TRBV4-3	CASSHIHSSYNEQFF	TGCGCCAGCAGCCACATCCACAGCTCCTACAATGAGCAGTTCTTC
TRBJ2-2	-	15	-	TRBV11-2	CASSHRDQRFGELFF	TGTGCCAGCAGCCACCGGGACCAGAGGTTCGGGGAGCTGTTTTTT
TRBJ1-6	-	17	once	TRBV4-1	CASSQRDIYSYNSPLHF	TGCGCCAGCAGCCAACGGGACATCTACTCCTATAATTCACCCCTCCACTTT
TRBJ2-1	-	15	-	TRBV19	CASRRRGNSYNEQFF	TGTGCCAGTAGACGGCGGGGTAACTCCTACAATGAGCAGTTCTTC
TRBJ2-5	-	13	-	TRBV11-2	CASSFDSAETQYF	TGTGCCAGCAGCTTTGACAGTGCCGAGACCCAGTACTTC
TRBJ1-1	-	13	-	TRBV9	CASSGGLGTEAFF	TGTGCCAGCAGCGGGGGACTAGGCACTGAAGCTTTCTTT
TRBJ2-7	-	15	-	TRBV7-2	CASSLEGGRRGLKYF	TGTGCCAGCAGCTTAGAGGGCGGTAGGCGGGGCCTCAAGTACTTC
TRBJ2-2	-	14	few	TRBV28	CASSFASHTGELFF	TGTGCCAGCAGTTTCGCTAGCCACACCGGGGAGCTGTTTTTT
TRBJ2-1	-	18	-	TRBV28	CASSSPGPPPGSYNEQFF	TGTGCCAGCAGTTCCCCGGGCCCTCCTCCCGGCTCCTACAATGAGCAGTTCTTC
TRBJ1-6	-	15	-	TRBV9	CASSVDTSLTSPLHF	TGTGCCAGCAGCGTAGATACCAGCCTGACCTCGCCCCTCCACTTT
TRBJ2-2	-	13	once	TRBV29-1	CSDPAVDTGELFF	TGCAGCGACCCGGCAGTTGACACCGGGGAGCTGTTTTTT
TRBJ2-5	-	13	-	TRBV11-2	CASSPGRYETQYF	TGTGCCAGCAGCCCCGGTCGGTATGAGACCCAGTACTTC
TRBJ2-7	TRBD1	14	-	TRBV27	CASSSAGGWYEQYF	TGTGCCAGCAGTTCCGCAGGGGGCTGGTACGAGCAGTACTTC
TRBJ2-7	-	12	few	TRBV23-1	CASRTIGHEQYF	TGCGCCAGCAGGACGATAGGCCACGAGCAGTACTTC
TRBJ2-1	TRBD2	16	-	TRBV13	CASTLFSSGVYNEQFF	TGTGCCAGCACCCTTTTTTCCAGCGGGGTCTACAATGAGCAGTTCTTC
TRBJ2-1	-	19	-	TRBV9	CASSPPPHRVPLVDNEQFF	TGTGCCAGCAGCCCCCCGCCCCACAGGGTTCCGTTGGTTGACAATGAGCAGTTCTTC
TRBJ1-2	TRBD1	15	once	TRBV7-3	CASSPTGTGPYGYTF	TGTGCCAGCAGCCCGACCGGGACAGGGCCTTATGGCTACACCTTC
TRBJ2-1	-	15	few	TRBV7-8	CASSSSRVPYNEQFF	TGTGCCAGCAGCTCTTCTAGAGTGCCCTACAATGAGCAGTTCTTC
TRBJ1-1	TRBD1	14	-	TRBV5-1	CASSPLRGRTEAFF	TGCGCCAGCAGTCCACTGAGGGGGCGAACTGAAGCTTTCTTT
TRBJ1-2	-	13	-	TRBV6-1	CASSDRFGRGYTF	TGTGCCAGCAGTGACAGGTTCGGACGTGGCTACACCTTC
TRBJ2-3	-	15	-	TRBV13	CASSGRLLSTDTQYF	TGTGCCAGCAGCGGTAGACTACTAAGCACAGATACGCAGTATTTT
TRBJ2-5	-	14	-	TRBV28	CASSPQMYQETQYF	TGTGCCAGCAGTCCCCAGATGTACCAAGAGACCCAGTACTTC
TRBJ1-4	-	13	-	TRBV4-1	CASSQIGQVKLFF	TGCGCCAGCAGCCAAATAGGCCAGGTAAAACTGTTTTTT
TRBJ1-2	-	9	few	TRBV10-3	CAIADGYTF	TGTGCCATCGCGGATGGCTACACCTTC
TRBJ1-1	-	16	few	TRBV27	CASSLSIGAGTTEAFF	TGTGCCAGCAGTTTATCGATAGGGGCAGGGACCACTGAAGCTTTCTTT
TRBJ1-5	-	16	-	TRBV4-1	CASSQDSYYSNQPQHF	TGCGCCAGCAGCCAAGACAGCTACTATAGCAATCAGCCCCAGCATTTT
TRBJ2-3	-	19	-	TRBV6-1	CASSEAQQWIGPLTDTQYF	TGTGCCAGCAGTGAAGCGCAGCAGTGGATCGGGCCGCTCACAGATACGCAGTATTTT
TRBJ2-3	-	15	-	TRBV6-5	CASSYRTFGTDTQYF	TGTGCCAGCAGTTACAGGACATTCGGCACAGATACGCAGTATTTT
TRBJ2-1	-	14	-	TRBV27	CASKVLGGYNEQFF	TGTGCCAGCAAGGTCCTGGGGGGCTACAATGAGCAGTTCTTC
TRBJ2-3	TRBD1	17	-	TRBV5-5	CASSLEDRDLGTDTQYF	TGTGCCAGCAGCTTGGAGGACAGGGACCTTGGCACAGATACGCAGTATTTT
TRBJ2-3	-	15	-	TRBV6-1	CASSVQGNLGDTQYF	TGTGCCAGCAGTGTACAGGGTAATCTAGGGGATACGCAGTATTTT